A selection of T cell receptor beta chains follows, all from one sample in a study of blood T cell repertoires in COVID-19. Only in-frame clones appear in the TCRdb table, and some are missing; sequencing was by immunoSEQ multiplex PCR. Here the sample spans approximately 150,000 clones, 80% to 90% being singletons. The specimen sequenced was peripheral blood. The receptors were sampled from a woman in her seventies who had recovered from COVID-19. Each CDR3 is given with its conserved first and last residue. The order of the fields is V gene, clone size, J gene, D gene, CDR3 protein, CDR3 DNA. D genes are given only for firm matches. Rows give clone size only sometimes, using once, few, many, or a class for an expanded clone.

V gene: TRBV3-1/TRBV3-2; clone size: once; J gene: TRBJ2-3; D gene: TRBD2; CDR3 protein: CASSHNRGGPPDTQYF; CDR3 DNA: TGTGCCAGCAGCCACAACCGGGGGGGCCCCCCAGATACGCAGTATTTT
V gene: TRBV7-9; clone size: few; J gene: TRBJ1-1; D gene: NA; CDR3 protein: CASSRFGGTEAFF; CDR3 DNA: TGTGCCAGCAGCCGGTTCGGGGGCACTGAAGCTTTCTTT
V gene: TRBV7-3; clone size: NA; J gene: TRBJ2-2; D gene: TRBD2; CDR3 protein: CASKRDRASGELFF; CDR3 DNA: TGTGCCAGCAAGCGGGATAGGGCCTCCGGGGAGCTGTTTTTT
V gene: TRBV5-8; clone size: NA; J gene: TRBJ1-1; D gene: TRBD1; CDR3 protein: CASSPDRVPLF; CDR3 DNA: TGTGCCAGCAGCCCAGACAGGGTTCCGCTCTTT
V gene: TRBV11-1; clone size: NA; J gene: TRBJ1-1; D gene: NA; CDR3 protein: CASSQVRTEAFF; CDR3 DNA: TGTGCCAGCAGCCAAGTGAGGACTGAAGCTTTCTTT
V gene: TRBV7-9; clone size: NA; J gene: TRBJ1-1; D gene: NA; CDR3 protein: CASRGDIPRAFF; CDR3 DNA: TGTGCCAGCAGAGGGGACATCCCGAGAGCTTTCTTT
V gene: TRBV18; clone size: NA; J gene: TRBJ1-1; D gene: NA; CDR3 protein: CASSPRNSWDTEAFF; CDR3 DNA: TGTGCCAGCTCACCACGGAACAGTTGGGACACTGAAGCTTTCTTT
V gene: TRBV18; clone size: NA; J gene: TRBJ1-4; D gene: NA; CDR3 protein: CASSPRSVGGEKLFF; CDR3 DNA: TGTGCCAGCTCACCACGGTCTGTTGGAGGTGAAAAACTGTTTTTT
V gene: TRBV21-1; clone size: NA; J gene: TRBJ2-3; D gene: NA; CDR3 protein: CASGTSGSEGPSTDTQYF; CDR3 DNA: TGTGCCAGCGGGACTAGCGGGAGCGAGGGGCCCTCCACAGATACGCAGTATTTT
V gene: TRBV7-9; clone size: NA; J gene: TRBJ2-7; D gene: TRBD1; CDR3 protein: CASSSKGTGRRNEQYF; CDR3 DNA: TGTGCCAGCAGCTCGAAGGGGACAGGCCGGCGAAACGAGCAGTACTTC